Each of the 9 T cell receptor beta chains below was sequenced from the same sample in a study of blood T cell repertoires in COVID-19. Only in-frame clones appear in the TCRdb table, and some are missing; sequencing was by immunoSEQ multiplex PCR. The data hold 270,000 or so clones, with around 90% observed a single time. The sequenced sample was PBMCs or T cells enriched from blood (not recorded which). The origin of the receptors is a woman under 40 with acute COVID-19.

The rearrangement links TRBV28 to TRBJ1-4, with 9 bases lining up with TRBD1. Trimming cost V 5 bases and J 4 bases; bases outside gene matches: 5. The germline V gene has CDR1 MDHEN and CDR2 SYDVKM. CDR3 size: 15 residues. The CDR3 spells CASSPGDRDNEKLFF. CDR3 nucleotides: TGTGCCAGCAGTCCAGGGGACAGGGATAATGAAAAACTGTTTTTT.

The chain couples TRBV9 to TRBJ1-4; possible D gene TRBD1, 5 bases. CDR3 length: 16 amino acids. V lost 7 bases and J 3 bases, leaving 19 bases between the germline ends. Germline values: CDR1 SGDLS, CDR2 YYNGEE. The CDR3 is CASAEGPGSANEKLFF. The CDR3 DNA sequence: TGTGCCAGCGCGGAGGGACCAGGGAGTGCTAATGAAAAACTGTTTTTT.

V and J are TRBV27 and TRBJ1-2; 7 bases align to TRBD1. J gave up 8 bases and V 4 bases, and 7 bases lay outside the gene matches. Germline V gives CDR1 MNHEY, CDR2 SMNVEV (reference sequence). This CDR3 contains 13 residues. The CDR3 nucleotides are TGTGCCAGCAGTTCAACAGGGGTGGGGGGCTACACCTTC. Residues: CASSSTGVGGYTF.

This rearrangement joins TRBV5-4 to TRBJ1-1, with 9 bases fitting TRBD1. Germline-derived CDR1 and CDR2 are SGHNT and YYREEE (reference sequence). The CDR3 is 15 residues long. The ends lost 4 bases at V and 1 base at J; junction bases unmatched: 5. CDR3 region: CASSPGTGRNTEAFF. The CDR3 region has the DNA TGTGCCAGCAGCCCAGGGACAGGGAGGAACACTGAAGCTTTCTTT.

This rearrangement joins TRBV28 to TRBJ1-4, with no clear D. The CDR3 covers 14 residues. CDR1 and CDR2 from the germline V gene are MDHEN and SYDVKM. Trimming left V 3 bases short and J 7 bases short, with 12 bases between. Here the CDR3 DNA reads TGTGCCAGCAGTTTCGGAGGGAAGGGTGAAAAACTGTTTTTT. This codes for CASSFGGKGEKLFF.

The gene calls are TRBV15 and TRBJ2-7; a weak D match, TRBD2 (6 bases). Germline assignment: CDR1 LNHNV and CDR2 YYDKDF (reference sequence). The CDR3 runs to 14 residues. Trimming pared 6 bases from V and 0 bases from J, leaving 12 bases between. The CDR3 sequence is CATRSGPSSYEQYF. The CDR3, as DNA: TGTGCCACCAGGAGCGGGCCGAGCTCCTACGAGCAGTACTTC.

The chain joins TRBV7-9 to TRBJ1-1; D remains unclear. The CDR3 runs to 15 residues. Germline V lookup: CDR1 SEHNR, CDR2 FQNEAQ (reference sequence). V was trimmed by 1 base and J by 0 bases, leaving 9 bases between them. The CDR3 DNA follows: TGTGCCAGCAGCTTAGGGGAGGTCATGAACACTGAAGCTTTCTTT. Amino acids: CASSLGEVMNTEAFF. The full variable domain, with the rest looked up from reference TRBV7-9 and TRBJ1-1, is DTGVSQNPRHKITKRGQNVTFRCDPISEHNRLYWYRQTLGQGPEFLTYFQNEAQLEKSRLLSDRFSAERPKGSFSTLEIQRTEQGDSAMYLCASSLGEVMNTEAFFGQGTRLTVV.

This clone came up a few times. The chain combines TRBV18 with TRBJ2-3; TRBD2 matches at 13 bases. V gave up 2 bases and J gave up 4 bases; unmatched junction bases: 3. Germline V gene sequence: CDR1 KGHSH, CDR2 LQKENI. The CDR3 runs to 16 residues. The CDR3 DNA is TGTGCCAGCTCACCATCCGGGACTAGCGGGGCAGATACGCAGTATTTT. It specifies CASSPSGTSGADTQYF.

The genes are TRBV27 and TRBJ2-5, with D possibly matching TRBD2 (6 bases). Looked up from germline, CDR1 is MNHEY and CDR2 is SMNVEV (reference sequence). Trimming shortened V by 2 bases and J by 3 bases, and 7 bases separated the two germline ends. CDR3 size: 13 residues. The CDR3 sequence: CASSLGGEETQYF. DNA of the CDR3: TGTGCCAGCAGTTTAGGAGGGGAAGAGACCCAGTACTTC.